This T cell receptor (beta chain) was profiled in a study of T cells after yellow fever vaccination (dated 2019 in TCRdb). At the level of the whole study: The SMART-Seq v4 Ultra Low Input RNA kit was used to prepare libraries from fractions with low cell numbers. To follow T-cell clones before and after primary and booster YFV17D yellow fever vaccination, bulk TCR alpha and beta repertoires were sequenced over time. Two healthy male donors, one aged 18 to 30 and one aged 30 to 40 years, were included in the cohort. Blood was collected at multiple timepoints before and after primary and secondary immunization, and bulk PBMC replicates and cell subsets were isolated.

This clonotype appeared many times. What antigen it recognizes has not been identified. Base qualities are not provided; no much larger clone lies one nucleotide away. The intended sense of this specimen's treatment or condition label: live attenuated yellow fever vaccine strain. A standard Ficoll-Paque protocol was used to isolate PBMCs from peripheral blood. Dynabeads CD4 and CD8 positive selection kits were used to isolate CD4 and CD8 T-cell fractions. RNA was extracted with TriZol from bulk PBMCs, CD4 and CD8 fractions, and dextramer-positive and dextramer-negative fractions. TCR cDNA was synthesized by 5'RACE template switching, through which a universal primer site and unique molecular identifiers were introduced. Priming of cDNA synthesis was performed from both the TCR alpha and TCR beta constant segments. Libraries were amplified in two PCR steps, with sample barcodes and sequencing adapters added in the second step. Sequencing of libraries was done on Illumina HiSeq 2500 (2x100 bp) or NovaSeq (2x150 bp). The original pipeline was this. Demultiplexing of reads and collapsing into UMI consensus sequences were performed with MIGEC, and V(D)J alignment was carried out with MiXCR. Vaccine-responding clonotypes were defined with edgeR using replicate PBMC samples, requiring FDR below 0.01 and a log2 fold change above 5 up to day 15. CD4 or CD8 identity was assigned to each bulk clonotype according to whether the clonotype was present at higher abundance in the sequenced CD4 repertoire or the sequenced CD8 repertoire. Starting from the raw public reads, TCRdb applied fastp trimming at Q25, assembled clones with MiXCR and retained in-frame beta chains. A single entry per CDR3 protein holds the most common genes and DNA from its merged rows. What appears here as the V and J calls and clone size reflects TCRdb's work, not the paper's. In this sample the table shows 200,000 or so distinct CDR3 sequences, roughly 6.3% of which occur a single time. In total, the top ten clones hold 1% to 1.2% of the sample.

Study-level results and caveats: After the booster, most of the clones that had expanded following primary vaccination were detected again (just under 97% of CD4 and around 90% of CD8), which suggests that memory was broadly maintained. A small share of clonotypes occurred in both CD4 and CD8 compartments, likely arising from convergent recombination. Compared with the primary T-cell response, the secondary T-cell response was faster but weaker, reaching its peak on day 5 rather than on day 15. Because the study included only two donors, the extent to which the findings can be generalized is limited. FACS-sorted repertoires could contain abundant contaminating clonotypes from the bulk population, so computational filtering was required.

From cysteine to phenylalanine, the CDR3 is 17 amino acids long. Only the CDR3 portion is preserved as DNA: 51 bases, with reading frame beginning at the first base. The CDR1 and CDR2 encoded by the germline V gene are MNHEY and SVGAGI. After removal of 3 bases from V and 2 bases from J, the junction retains 7 bases not matched to a gene. The sequenced sample was CD4+ T cells sorted from PBMCs, obtained on the day of the yellow fever booster vaccination. This TCR was recovered from a man aged 30 to 39 who received the YFV17D yellow fever vaccine. This sequence uses TRBV6-5 and TRBJ2-6; a stretch of 7 junction bases matches TRBD1. The CDR3: CASSYNRGLPGANVLTF. The DNA reads TGTGCCAGCAGTTATAACAGGGGCTTGCCTGGGGCCAACGTCCTGACTTTC.